The 7 T cell receptor beta chains below come from one sample, sequenced in a study of blood T cell repertoires in COVID-19 (dated by TCRdb to 2018 to 2021). The receptor library was made with the immunoSEQ multiplex PCR assay. Not all clones reach the TCRdb copy of this immuneACCESS table, which keeps in-frame sequences only. Checked studies attribute under half of the gap to unresolved V genes and leave the rest unexplained. Within this sample are approximately 230,000 clones, with 70% to 90% of them counted one time only. Clones ranked in the top ten supply over 2% of the sample. Sequenced: peripheral blood. These receptors were obtained from a young man who had recovered from COVID-19.

This clone was seen a handful of times. J is TRBJ2-7 and V is TRBV5-5; 8 bases align to TRBD1. The length of the CDR3 is 16 residues. V lost 1 base, J lost 2 bases, and 8 bases stayed unmatched. From germline, CDR1 is SGHKS and CDR2 YYEKEE (reference sequence). The CDR3 loop reads CASSLKSETGAYEQYF. As DNA, the CDR3 is TGTGCCAGCAGCTTGAAATCCGAGACAGGGGCCTACGAGCAGTACTTC.

The V and J genes are TRBV5-5 and TRBJ1-2, with TRBD1 matching 8 bases. The germline gives CDR1 SGHKS, CDR2 YYEKEE (reference sequence). This CDR3 has 14 amino acids. The junction had 7 bases not matched to a gene; V was cut back by 4 bases and J by 5 bases. The DNA of the CDR3 is TGTGCCAGCAGCCAGGGACAGGAACAGTATGGCTACACCTTC. This translates into CASSQGQEQYGYTF.

The chain combines TRBV28 with TRBJ1-2, with D possibly being TRBD1 (5 bases). The CDR3 spans 14 residues. Germline V CDR1 and CDR2: MDHEN, SYDVKM. The V end was cut by 1 base, the J end by 7 bases, with 13 bases between. CDR3 residues: CASSLSGVRSGYTF. The CDR3 coding sequence is TGTGCCAGCAGTTTATCGGGGGTGCGGAGTGGCTACACCTTC.

The V gene is TRBV13, the J gene TRBJ1-1; D is perhaps TRBD1 (6 bases). From germline, CDR1 is PRHDT and CDR2 FYEKMQ (reference sequence). V was shortened by 4 bases and J by 1 base, with 10 bases between the two germline ends. This CDR3 comprises 14 residues. The CDR3 sequence is CASSSADRNTEAFF. The CDR3 bases are TGTGCCAGCAGCTCCGCGGACAGGAACACTGAAGCTTTCTTT.

The chain joins TRBV5-5 to TRBJ2-7, with D perhaps matching TRBD1 (5 bases). The CDR3 consists of 17 residues. V was shortened by 2 bases and J by 5 bases, with 23 bases between the two germline ends. CDR1 SGHKS and CDR2 YYEKEE come from the germline V gene (reference sequence). In DNA form, the CDR3 reads TGTGCCAGCAGCTTTAGCCCCCGGACACTCCAAACCAACGAGCAGTACTTC. Its translation is CASSFSPRTLQTNEQYF.

V gene TRBV2 combines with J gene TRBJ2-7, with 9 bases matching TRBD1. Germline lookup yields CDR1 SNHLY and CDR2 FYNNEI. The V and J ends lost 5 bases and 4 bases, in that order; junction bases with no gene match: 6. This CDR3 is 14 amino acids long. CDR3 sequence (DNA): TGTGCCAGCAGTCAGGGGACAGGGTCGTACGAGCAGTACTTC. Amino acids: CASSQGTGSYEQYF.

This rearrangement joins TRBV28 to TRBJ2-3; the D gene is possibly TRBD1 (5 bases). Germline values: CDR1 MDHEN, CDR2 SYDVKM. Trimming took 7 bases from V and 2 from J, leaving 16 bases between them. The CDR3 totals 15 residues. This CDR3 reads CASTIRGSPTDTQYF. CDR3 nucleotide sequence: TGTGCCAGCACCATTAGGGGCTCCCCCACAGATACGCAGTATTTT.